The rows below give T cell receptor beta chains drawn from one sample of a study of shared clonotypes between healthy human individuals. Produced via immunoSEQ multiplex PCR; TCRdb's table is partial and in-frame only. The data contain some 680,000 clones, about three quarters of them singletons. The specimen sequenced was memory CD4+ T cells sorted from blood. The receptors were sampled from a woman aged 30 to 39 in good health. CDR3s include the opening cysteine and the closing phenylalanine or tryptophan. The D gene is left open where the match is weak. Size is stated for part of the rows, as once, few or many counts, or as a class when the clone is expanded.

v_call	d_call	j_call	clone_size	cdr3_aa	cdr3_nt
TRBV28	.	TRBJ1-3	.	CASSSPQAASGNTIYF	TGTGCCAGCAGTTCACCACAGGCCGCCTCTGGAAACACCATATATTTT
TRBV5-6	.	TRBJ1-2	.	CASSPGVQPGYTF	TGTGCCAGCAGCCCAGGGGTTCAGCCCGGCTACACCTTC
TRBV20-1	TRBD2	TRBJ2-1	.	CSARGENEQFF	TGCAGTGCTCGGGGGGAGAATGAGCAGTTCTTC
TRBV10-2	TRBD1	TRBJ1-5	few	CASTGQGASQPQHF	TGCGCCAGTACGGGACAGGGGGCAAGTCAGCCCCAGCATTTT
TRBV5-1	.	TRBJ1-1	.	CASSFTESDTEAFF	TGCGCCAGCAGCTTTACAGAATCGGACACTGAAGCTTTCTTT
TRBV2	TRBD2	TRBJ2-1	.	CASSFSGRVNEQFF	TGTGCCAGCAGTTTTAGCGGGAGGGTCAATGAGCAGTTCTTC
TRBV6-5	.	TRBJ1-2	.	CASKRGSYGYTF	TGTGCCAGCAAACGAGGGAGTTATGGCTACACCTTC
TRBV9	TRBD2	TRBJ2-1	.	CASSVISGSPNEQFF	TGTGCCAGCAGCGTGATAAGCGGGAGCCCCAATGAGCAGTTCTTC
TRBV6-6	TRBD1	TRBJ1-5	.	CASSYAWTGVKQPQHF	TGTGCCAGCAGTTATGCGTGGACAGGGGTGAAACAGCCCCAGCATTTT
TRBV11-3	TRBD2	TRBJ2-1	.	CASSLVSSGSGNEQFF	TGTGCCAGCAGCTTGGTTTCTAGCGGGAGTGGGAATGAGCAGTTCTTC
TRBV19	.	TRBJ2-2	.	CASSYGQGTGELFF	TGTGCCAGTAGTTATGGGCAGGGCACCGGGGAGCTGTTTTTT
TRBV28	.	TRBJ1-1	.	CATRLGSGTEAFF	TGTGCCACCCGTCTTGGCTCGGGCACTGAAGCTTTCTTT
TRBV5-1	.	TRBJ2-7	.	CASSWGKQPGGEQYF	TGCGCCAGCAGCTGGGGGAAGCAGCCCGGAGGCGAGCAGTACTTC
TRBV4-2	.	TRBJ1-5	.	CASAQTGTSNQPQHF	TGTGCCAGCGCCCAAACCGGGACAAGCAATCAGCCCCAGCATTTT
TRBV6-5	.	TRBJ1-1	once	CASSYSFAGDTEAFF	TGTGCCAGCAGTTACTCTTTCGCCGGGGACACTGAAGCTTTCTTT
TRBV29-1	TRBD2	TRBJ2-3	.	CSVDGGVSTDTQYF	TGCAGCGTTGATGGGGGGGTCAGCACAGATACGCAGTATTTT
TRBV28	TRBD2	TRBJ2-7	once	CASRILAGGPYEQYF	TGTGCCAGCAGAATACTAGCGGGAGGGCCGTACGAGCAGTACTTC